This T cell receptor beta chain was found in a study of technical replicates of blood from a few donors. This clone appeared once. J lost 3 bases, V lost 5 bases, and 13 bases had no gene match. Per germline, CDR1 SGHAT and CDR2 FQNNGV. The CDR3 is 16 amino acids. The repertoire was sequenced with immunoSEQ multiplex PCR; TCRdb's copy has only in-frame clones and lacks some. The sample yields around 74,000 clones, about 86% seen once. The material sequenced was PBMCs. The chain is built from TRBV11-2 and TRBJ2-7, with 7 bases fitting TRBD1. The receptor was derived from a human donor in good health. Some clones in this sample may be carry-over from other donors' samples. The CDR3 region has the DNA TGTGCCAGCAGCCTCGACAGGGTCGGACCCTACTACGAGCAGTACTTC. This sequence encodes CASSLDRVGPYYEQYF.